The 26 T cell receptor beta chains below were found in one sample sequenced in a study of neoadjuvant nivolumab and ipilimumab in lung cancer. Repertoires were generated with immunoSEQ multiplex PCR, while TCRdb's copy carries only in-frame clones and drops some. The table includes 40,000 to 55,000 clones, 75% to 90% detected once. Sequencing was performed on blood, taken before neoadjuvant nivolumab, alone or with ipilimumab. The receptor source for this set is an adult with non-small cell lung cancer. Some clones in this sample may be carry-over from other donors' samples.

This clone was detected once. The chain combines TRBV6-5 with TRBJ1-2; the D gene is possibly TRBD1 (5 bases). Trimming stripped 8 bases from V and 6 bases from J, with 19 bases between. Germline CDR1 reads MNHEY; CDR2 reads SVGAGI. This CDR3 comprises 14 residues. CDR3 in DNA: TGTGCCAGCCGACTCCTGCAGGGTTTGGATGGCTACACCTTC. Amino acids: CASRLLQGLDGYTF.

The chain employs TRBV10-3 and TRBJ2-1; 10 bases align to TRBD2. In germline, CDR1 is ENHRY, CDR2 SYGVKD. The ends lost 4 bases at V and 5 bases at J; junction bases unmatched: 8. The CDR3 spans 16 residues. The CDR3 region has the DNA TGTGCCATCAGTGTCCCAATAGCGGGAGGCCACAATGAGCAGTTCTTC. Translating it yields CAISVPIAGGHNEQFF.

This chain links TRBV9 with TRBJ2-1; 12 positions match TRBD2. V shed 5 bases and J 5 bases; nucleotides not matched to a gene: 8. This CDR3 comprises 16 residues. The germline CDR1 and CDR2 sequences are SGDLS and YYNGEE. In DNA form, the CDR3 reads TGTGCCAGCAGTCAGCCGGGACTAGCGGGCCACAATGAGCAGTTCTTC. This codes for CASSQPGLAGHNEQFF.

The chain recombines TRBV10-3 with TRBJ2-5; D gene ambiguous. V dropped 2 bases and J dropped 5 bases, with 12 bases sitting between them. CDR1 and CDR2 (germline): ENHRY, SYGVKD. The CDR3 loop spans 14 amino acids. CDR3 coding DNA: TGTGCCATCAGTGAGAGTCCCAGAGGCGAGACCCAGTACTTC. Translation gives CAISESPRGETQYF.

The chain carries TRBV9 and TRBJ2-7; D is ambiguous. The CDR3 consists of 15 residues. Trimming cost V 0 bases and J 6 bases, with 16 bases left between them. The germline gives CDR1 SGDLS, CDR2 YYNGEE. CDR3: CASSVEGSRQSEQYF. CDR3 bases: TGTGCCAGCAGCGTAGAGGGATCCCGCCAATCCGAGCAGTACTTC.

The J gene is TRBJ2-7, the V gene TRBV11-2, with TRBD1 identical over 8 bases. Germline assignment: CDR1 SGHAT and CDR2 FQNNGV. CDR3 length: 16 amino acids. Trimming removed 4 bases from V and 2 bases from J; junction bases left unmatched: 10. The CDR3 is CASSSSDRVGPYEQYF. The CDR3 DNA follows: TGTGCCAGCAGCTCATCGGACAGGGTGGGACCCTACGAGCAGTACTTC.

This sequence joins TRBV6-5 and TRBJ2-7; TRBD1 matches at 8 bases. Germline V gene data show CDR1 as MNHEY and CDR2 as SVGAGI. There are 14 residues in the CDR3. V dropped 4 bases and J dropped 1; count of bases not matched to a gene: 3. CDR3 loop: CASSSGQGSYEQYF. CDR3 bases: TGTGCCAGCAGTTCTGGACAGGGATCCTACGAGCAGTACTTC.

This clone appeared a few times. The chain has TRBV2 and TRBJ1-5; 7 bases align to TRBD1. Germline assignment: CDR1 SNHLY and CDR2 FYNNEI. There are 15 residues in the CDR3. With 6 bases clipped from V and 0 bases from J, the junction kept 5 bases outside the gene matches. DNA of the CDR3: TGTGCCAGCAGCGCGGGACAGCTTAGCAATCAGCCCCAGCATTTT. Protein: CASSAGQLSNQPQHF.

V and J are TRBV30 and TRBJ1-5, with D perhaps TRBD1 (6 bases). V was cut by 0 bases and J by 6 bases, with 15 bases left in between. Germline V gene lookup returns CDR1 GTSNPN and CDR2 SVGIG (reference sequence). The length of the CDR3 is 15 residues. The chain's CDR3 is CAWSVFDRSGQPQHF. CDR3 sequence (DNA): TGTGCCTGGAGTGTCTTCGACAGGAGTGGTCAGCCCCAGCATTTT.

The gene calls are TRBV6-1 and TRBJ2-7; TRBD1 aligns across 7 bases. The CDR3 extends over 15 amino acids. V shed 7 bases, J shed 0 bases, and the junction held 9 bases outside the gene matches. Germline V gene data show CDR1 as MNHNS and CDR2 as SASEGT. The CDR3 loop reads CASIPRQGSSYEQYF. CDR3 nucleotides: TGTGCCAGCATCCCGAGACAGGGTTCCTCCTACGAGCAGTACTTC.

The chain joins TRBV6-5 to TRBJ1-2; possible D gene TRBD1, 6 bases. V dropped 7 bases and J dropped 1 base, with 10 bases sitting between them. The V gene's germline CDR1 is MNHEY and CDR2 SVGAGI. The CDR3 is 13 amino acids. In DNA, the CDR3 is TGTGCCAGCAAGAACAGGGTTAACTATGGCTACACCTTC. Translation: CASKNRVNYGYTF.

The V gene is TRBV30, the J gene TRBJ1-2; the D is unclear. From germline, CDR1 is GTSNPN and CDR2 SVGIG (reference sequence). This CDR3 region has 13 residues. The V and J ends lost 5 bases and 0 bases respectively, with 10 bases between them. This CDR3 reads CAWAPFANYGYTF. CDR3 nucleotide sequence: TGTGCCTGGGCCCCATTCGCTAACTATGGCTACACCTTC.

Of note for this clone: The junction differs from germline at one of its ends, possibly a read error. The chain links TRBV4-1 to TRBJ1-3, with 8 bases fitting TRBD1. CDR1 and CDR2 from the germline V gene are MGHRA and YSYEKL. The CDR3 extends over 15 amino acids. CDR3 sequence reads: CASSQADRAGNTIYF. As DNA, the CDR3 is TGCGCCAGCAGCCAAGCGGACAGGGCTGGGAACACCATATATTTT.

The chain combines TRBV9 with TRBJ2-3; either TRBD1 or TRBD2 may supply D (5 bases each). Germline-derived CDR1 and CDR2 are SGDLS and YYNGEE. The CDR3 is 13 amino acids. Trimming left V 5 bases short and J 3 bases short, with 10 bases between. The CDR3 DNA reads TGTGCCAGCAGGCCGGGGCTGACAGATACGCAGTATTTT. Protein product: CASRPGLTDTQYF. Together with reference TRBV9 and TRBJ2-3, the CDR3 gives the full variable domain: DSGVTQTPKHLITATGQRVTLRCSPRSGDLSVYWYQQSLDQGLQFLIQYYNGEERAKGNILERFSAQQFPDLHSELNLSSLELGDSALYFCASRPGLTDTQYFGPGTRLTVL.

The CDR3, as DNA: TGTGCCAGCTCACTGGCTAGCGAGTACAATGAGCAGTTCTTC. Translated, it gives CASSLASEYNEQFF. The chain joins TRBV18 to TRBJ2-1; a weak D match, TRBD2 (6 bases). The CDR3 covers 14 residues. Trimming pared 4 bases from V and 4 bases from J, leaving 11 bases between. Germline V gene sequence: CDR1 KGHSH, CDR2 LQKENI. Full variable domain (outside the CDR3, taken from reference TRBV18 and TRBJ2-1): NAGVMQNPRHLVRRRGQEARLRCSPMKGHSHVYWYRQLPEEGLKFMVYLQKENIIDESGMPKERFSAEFPKEGPSILRIQQVVRGDSAAYFCASSLASEYNEQFFGPGTRLTVL.

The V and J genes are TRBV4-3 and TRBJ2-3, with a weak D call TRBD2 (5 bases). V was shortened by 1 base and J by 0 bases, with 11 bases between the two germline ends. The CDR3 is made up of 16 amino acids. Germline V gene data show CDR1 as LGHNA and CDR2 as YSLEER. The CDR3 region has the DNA TGCGCCAGCAGCCAAGGGAGCGCTAGCAGCACAGATACGCAGTATTTT. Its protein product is CASSQGSASSTDTQYF.

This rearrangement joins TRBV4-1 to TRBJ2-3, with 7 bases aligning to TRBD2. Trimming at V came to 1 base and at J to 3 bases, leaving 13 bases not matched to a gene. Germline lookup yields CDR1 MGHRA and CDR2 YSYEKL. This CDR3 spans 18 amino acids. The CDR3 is CASSQGSGYAGATDTQYF. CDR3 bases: TGCGCCAGCAGCCAAGGGAGTGGATACGCGGGAGCTACAGATACGCAGTATTTT.

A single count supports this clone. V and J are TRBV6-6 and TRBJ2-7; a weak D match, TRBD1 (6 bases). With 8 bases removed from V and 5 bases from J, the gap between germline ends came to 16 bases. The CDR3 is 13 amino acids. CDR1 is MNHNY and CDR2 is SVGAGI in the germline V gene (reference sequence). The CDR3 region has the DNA TGTGCCAGCTACGAGCAGGGGTCCCACGAGCAGTACTTC. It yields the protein CASYEQGSHEQYF.

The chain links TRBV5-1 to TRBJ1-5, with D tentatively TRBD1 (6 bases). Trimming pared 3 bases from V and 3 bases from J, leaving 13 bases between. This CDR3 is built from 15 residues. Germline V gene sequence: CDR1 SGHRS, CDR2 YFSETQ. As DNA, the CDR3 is TGCGCCAGCAGCTACAGGGAGAGGGACAATCAGCCCCAGCATTTT. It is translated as CASSYRERDNQPQHF.

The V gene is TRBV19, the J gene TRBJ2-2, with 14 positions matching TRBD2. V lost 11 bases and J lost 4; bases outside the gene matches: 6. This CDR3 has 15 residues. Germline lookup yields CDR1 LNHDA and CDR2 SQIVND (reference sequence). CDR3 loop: CASGLAGVGTGELFF. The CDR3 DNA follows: TGTGCCTCGGGACTAGCGGGAGTCGGCACCGGGGAGCTGTTTTTT.

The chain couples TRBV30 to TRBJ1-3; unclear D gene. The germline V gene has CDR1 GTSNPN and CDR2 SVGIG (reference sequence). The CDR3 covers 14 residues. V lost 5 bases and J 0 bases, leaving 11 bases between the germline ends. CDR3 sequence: CAWGEGISGNTIYF. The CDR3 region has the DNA TGTGCCTGGGGGGAGGGCATCTCTGGAAACACCATATATTTT.

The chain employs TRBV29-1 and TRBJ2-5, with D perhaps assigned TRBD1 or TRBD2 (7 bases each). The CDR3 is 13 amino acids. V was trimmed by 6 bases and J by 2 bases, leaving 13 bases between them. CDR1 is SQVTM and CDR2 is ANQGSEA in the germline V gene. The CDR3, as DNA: TGCAGCGTCCAGGGGGGGTGGCAAGAGACCCAGTACTTC. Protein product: CSVQGGWQETQYF.

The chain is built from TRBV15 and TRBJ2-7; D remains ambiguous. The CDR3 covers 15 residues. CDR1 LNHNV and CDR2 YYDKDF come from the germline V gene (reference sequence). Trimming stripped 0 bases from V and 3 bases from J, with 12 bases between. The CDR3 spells CATSREGAHYYEQYF. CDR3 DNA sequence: TGTGCCACCAGCAGAGAGGGTGCACACTACTACGAGCAGTACTTC.

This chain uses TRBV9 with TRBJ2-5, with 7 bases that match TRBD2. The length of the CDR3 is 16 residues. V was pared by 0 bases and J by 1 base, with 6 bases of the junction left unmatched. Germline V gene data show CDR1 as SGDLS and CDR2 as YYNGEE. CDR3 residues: CASSVGASGLQETQYF. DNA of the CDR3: TGTGCCAGCAGCGTAGGGGCTAGCGGACTCCAAGAGACCCAGTACTTC. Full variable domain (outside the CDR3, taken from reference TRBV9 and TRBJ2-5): DSGVTQTPKHLITATGQRVTLRCSPRSGDLSVYWYQQSLDQGLQFLIQYYNGEERAKGNILERFSAQQFPDLHSELNLSSLELGDSALYFCASSVGASGLQETQYFGPGTRLLVL.

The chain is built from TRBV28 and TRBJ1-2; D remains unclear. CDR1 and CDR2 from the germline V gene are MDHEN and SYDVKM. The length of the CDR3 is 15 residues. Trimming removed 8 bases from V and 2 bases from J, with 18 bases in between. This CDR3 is CASGSLTEINYGYTF. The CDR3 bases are TGTGCCAGCGGGAGTTTGACCGAAATAAACTATGGCTACACCTTC.

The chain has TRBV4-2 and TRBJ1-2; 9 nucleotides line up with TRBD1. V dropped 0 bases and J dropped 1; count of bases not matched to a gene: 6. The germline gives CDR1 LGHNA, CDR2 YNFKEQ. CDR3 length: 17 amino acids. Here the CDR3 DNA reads TGTGCCAGCAGCCAAGAACAACAGGGGGCGAATAACTATGGCTACACCTTC. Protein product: CASSQEQQGANNYGYTF.